This T cell receptor beta chain appears in the sequencing data of a study of cytomegalovirus exposure and HLA in healthy donors. General observations from the study: The listing of roughly 160 TCR beta chains classed them as cytomegalovirus-associated.

Both 60 Vbeta primers and 13 Jbeta primers went into the PCR. Using immunoSEQ multiplex PCR, the repertoire was profiled, and TCRdb retains in-frame clones only, with some absent. The profile shows some 110,000 clones, approximately 79% of them singletons. The V and J ends lost 3 bases and 5 bases respectively, with 8 bases between them. The CDR3 sequence is 13 residues long. Looked up from germline, CDR1 is SNHLY and CDR2 is FYNNEI. As regards this clone: Its antigen is undetermined.

This clonotype was obtained from a man in his 60s in good health and CMV-seronegative. The V and J genes are TRBV2 and TRBJ2-1; D ambiguous. The sample consisted of PBMCs. CDR3 bases: TGTGCCAGCAGTGAGGGCAGGAACAATGAGCAGTTCTTC. Translation gives CASSEGRNNEQFF. Together with reference TRBV2 and TRBJ2-1, the CDR3 gives the full variable domain: EPEVTQTPSHQVTQMGQEVILRCVPISNHLYFYWYRQILGQKVEFLVSFYNNEISEKSEIFDDQFSVERPDGSNFTLKIRSTKLEDSAMYFCASSEGRNNEQFFGPGTRLTVL.